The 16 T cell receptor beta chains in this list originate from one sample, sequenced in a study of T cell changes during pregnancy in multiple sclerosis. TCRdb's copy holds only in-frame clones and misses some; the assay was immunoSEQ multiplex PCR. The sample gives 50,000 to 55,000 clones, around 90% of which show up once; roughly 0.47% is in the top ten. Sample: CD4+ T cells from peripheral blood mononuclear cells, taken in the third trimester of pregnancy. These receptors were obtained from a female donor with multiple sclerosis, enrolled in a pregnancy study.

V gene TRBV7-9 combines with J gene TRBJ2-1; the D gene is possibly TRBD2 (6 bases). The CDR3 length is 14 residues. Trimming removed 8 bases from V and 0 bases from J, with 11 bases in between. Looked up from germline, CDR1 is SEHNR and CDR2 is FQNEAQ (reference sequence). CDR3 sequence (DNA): TGTGCCAGCGAGCGGGCCACCTCCTACAATGAGCAGTTCTTC. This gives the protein CASERATSYNEQFF.

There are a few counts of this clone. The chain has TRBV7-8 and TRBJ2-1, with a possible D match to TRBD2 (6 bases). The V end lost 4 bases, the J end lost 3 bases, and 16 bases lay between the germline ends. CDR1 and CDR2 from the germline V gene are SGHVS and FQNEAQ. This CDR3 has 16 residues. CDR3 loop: CASSYSGGVFYNEQFF. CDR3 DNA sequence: TGTGCCAGCAGCTACAGTGGAGGGGTCTTCTACAATGAGCAGTTCTTC.

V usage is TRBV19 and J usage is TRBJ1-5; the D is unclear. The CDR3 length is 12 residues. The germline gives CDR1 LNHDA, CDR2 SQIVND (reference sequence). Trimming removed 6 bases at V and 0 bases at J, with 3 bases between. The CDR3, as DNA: TGTGCCAGTAGGTATAGCAATCAGCCCCAGCATTTT. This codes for CASRYSNQPQHF.

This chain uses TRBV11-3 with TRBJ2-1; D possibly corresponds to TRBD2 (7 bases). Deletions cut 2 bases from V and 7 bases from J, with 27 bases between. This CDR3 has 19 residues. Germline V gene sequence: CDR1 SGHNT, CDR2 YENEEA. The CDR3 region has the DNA TGTGCCAGCAGCTTATCGTCCTTTGGTTCGGGGGGCTCGCGGAATGAGCAGTTCTTC. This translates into CASSLSSFGSGGSRNEQFF.

The CDR3 nucleotides read TGTGCCAGCAGCCAAGATACGGGGACGAACACCGGGGAGCTGTTTTTT. This codes for CASSQDTGTNTGELFF. This chain joins TRBV4-2 and TRBJ2-2; possibly TRBD2 for D (5 bases). Germline V lookup: CDR1 LGHNA, CDR2 YNFKEQ. V gave up 0 bases and J gave up 0 bases, with 8 bases separating them. CDR3 length: 16 amino acids.

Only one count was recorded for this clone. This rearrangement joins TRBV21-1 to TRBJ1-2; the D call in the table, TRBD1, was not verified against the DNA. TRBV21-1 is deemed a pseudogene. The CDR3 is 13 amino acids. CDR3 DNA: TGTGCCAGCAGCAAAACAGCTAACTATGGCTACACCTTC. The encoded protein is CASSKTANYGYTF.

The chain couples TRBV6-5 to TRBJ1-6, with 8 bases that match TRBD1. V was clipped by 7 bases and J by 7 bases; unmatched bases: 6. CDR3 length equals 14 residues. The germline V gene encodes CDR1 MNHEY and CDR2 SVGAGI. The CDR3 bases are TGTGCCAGCACGCCAGGGGGCCTCAATTCACCCCTCCACTTT. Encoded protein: CASTPGGLNSPLHF.

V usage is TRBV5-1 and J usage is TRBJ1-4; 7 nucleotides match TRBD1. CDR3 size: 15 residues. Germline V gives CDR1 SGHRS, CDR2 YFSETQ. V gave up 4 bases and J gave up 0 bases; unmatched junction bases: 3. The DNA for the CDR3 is TGCGCCAGCAGCCAAGGGGGCGCAACTAATGAAAAACTGTTTTTT. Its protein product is CASSQGGATNEKLFF.

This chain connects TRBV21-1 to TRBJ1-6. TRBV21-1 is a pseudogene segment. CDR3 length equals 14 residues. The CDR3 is CASTRGVCNSPLHF. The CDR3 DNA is TGTGCCAGCACACGGGGGGTGTGTAATTCACCCCTCCACTTT.

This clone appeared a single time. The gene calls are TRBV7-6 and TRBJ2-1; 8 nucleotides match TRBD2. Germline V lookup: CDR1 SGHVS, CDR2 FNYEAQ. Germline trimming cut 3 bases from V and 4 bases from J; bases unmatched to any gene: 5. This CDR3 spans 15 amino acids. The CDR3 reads CASSFGGGQYNEQFF. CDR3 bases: TGTGCCAGCAGCTTTGGCGGGGGGCAATACAATGAGCAGTTCTTC. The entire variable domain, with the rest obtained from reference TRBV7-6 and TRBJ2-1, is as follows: GAGVSQSPRYKVTKRGQDVALRCDPISGHVSLYWYRQALGQGPEFLTYFNYEAQQDKSGLPNDRFSAERPEGSISTLTIQRTEQRDSAMYRCASSFGGGQYNEQFFGPGTRLTVL.

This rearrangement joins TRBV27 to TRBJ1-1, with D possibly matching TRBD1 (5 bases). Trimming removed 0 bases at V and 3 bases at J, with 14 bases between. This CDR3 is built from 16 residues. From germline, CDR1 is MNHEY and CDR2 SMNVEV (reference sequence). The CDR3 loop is CASSLSRIPGDTEAFF. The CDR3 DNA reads TGTGCCAGCAGTTTATCGAGGATACCGGGGGACACTGAAGCTTTCTTT.

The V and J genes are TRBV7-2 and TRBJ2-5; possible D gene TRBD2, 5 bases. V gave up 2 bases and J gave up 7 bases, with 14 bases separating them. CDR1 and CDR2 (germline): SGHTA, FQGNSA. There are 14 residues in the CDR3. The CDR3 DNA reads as TGTGCCAGCAGCTTACGGGGTCGGGAAGGGACCCAGTACTTC. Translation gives CASSLRGREGTQYF.

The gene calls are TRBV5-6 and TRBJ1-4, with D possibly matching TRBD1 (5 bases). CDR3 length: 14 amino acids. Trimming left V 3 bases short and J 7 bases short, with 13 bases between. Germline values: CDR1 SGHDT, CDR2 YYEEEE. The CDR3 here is CASSWGLGGEKLFF. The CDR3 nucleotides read TGTGCCAGCAGCTGGGGCTTGGGGGGTGAAAAACTGTTTTTT.

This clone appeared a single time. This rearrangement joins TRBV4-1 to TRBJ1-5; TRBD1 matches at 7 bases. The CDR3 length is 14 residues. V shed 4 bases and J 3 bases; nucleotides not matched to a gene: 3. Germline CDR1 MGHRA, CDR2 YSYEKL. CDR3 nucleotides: TGCGCCAGCAGCCTGACAGGGCCCAATCAGCCCCAGCATTTT. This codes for CASSLTGPNQPQHF.

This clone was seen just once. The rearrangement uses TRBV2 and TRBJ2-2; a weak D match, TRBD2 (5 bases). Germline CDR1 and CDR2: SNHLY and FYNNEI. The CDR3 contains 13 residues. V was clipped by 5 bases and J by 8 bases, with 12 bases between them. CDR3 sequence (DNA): TGTGCCAGCAGTTGGACTCCCGTAGGGGAGCTGTTTTTT. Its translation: CASSWTPVGELFF.

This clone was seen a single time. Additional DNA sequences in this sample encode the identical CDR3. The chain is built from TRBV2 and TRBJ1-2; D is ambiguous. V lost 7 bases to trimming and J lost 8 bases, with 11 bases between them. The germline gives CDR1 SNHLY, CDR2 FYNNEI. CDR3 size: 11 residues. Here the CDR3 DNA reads TGTGCCAGCACGCCTAGCGCCGGCTACACCTTC. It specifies CASTPSAGYTF.